The clone carrying this TCR beta chain was counted many times. Its antigen is still unknown. TCRdb called the reads again in MiXCR, with one record for every CDR3 protein. The top ten clones hold over 10% of a sample with 750,000 to 950,000 distinct CDR3 sequences, about 29% of them seen once. Germline loops: CDR1 MNHEY, CDR2 SMNVEV (reference sequence). V was trimmed by 3 bases and J by 5 bases, leaving 10 bases between them. The CDR3 length is 13 residues. This entry belongs to a study of T cell repertoires in cytomegalovirus infection. On the study more broadly: Recently identified HLA-C-restricted CMV epitopes were used, and well-studied HLA-B-restricted CMV epitopes were used as well. A matching HLA type, together with CMV infection, was signaled by public TCR beta signatures.

The rearrangement uses TRBV27 and TRBJ2-5; either TRBD1 or TRBD2 may fit D (5 bases each). The sequenced sample was cultured CD8+ T cells from PBMCs, obtained from culture after CMV antigen stimulation. The clonotype originates from a human donor in good health (CMV status not recorded). Some clones in this sample may be carry-over from other donors' samples. The CDR3 DNA is TGTGCCAGCAGTTTGGGCAGGGAGGAGACCCAGTACTTC. It yields the protein CASSLGREETQYF.